This T cell receptor (beta chain) was recovered during a study of cytomegalovirus exposure and HLA in healthy donors. The CDR3 totals 14 residues. Losses at the gene ends were 8 bases for V and 4 bases for J; bases not matched to a gene: 7. The germline CDR1 and CDR2 sequences are LNHDA and SQIVND (reference sequence). Primers: 60 Vbeta forward and 13 Jbeta reverse. Repertoires were generated with immunoSEQ multiplex PCR, while TCRdb's copy carries only in-frame clones and drops some. In the table there are about 110,000 clones, about 73% of which are singletons. A word on this clone: No antigen is known for it.

Study-wide points: As a later analysis revealed, most CMV-associated TCR beta chains appeared HLA-restricted.

This receptor was taken from a woman between 40 and 55 years old in good health and CMV-seronegative. V and J are TRBV19 and TRBJ1-2; 10 nucleotides line up with TRBD1. The specimen sequenced was PBMCs. CDR3 sequence: CASCGTGAFYGYTF. CDR3 DNA: TGTGCCAGTTGTGGGACAGGGGCCTTCTATGGCTACACCTTC.